The source of this T cell receptor (beta chain) is a study of blood T cells in healthy people across ages. This CDR3 contains 16 residues. Germline-derived CDR1 and CDR2 are ENHRY and SYGVKD. Germline trimming cut 4 bases from V and 5 bases from J; bases unmatched to any gene: 12. To note about this clonotype: The target antigen is unknown.

PCR was performed a second time for about 7 to 12 cycles using a sample-barcoded 5' primer and a J-beta primer mix. A single record per CDR3 protein comes from TCRdb applying MiXCR to the 5' RACE reads. Among approximately 1,000,000 distinct CDR3 sequences listed, more than 30% were seen once. The donors, healthy Caucasians from Russia, were aged roughly 6 to 90. Study results and caveats: Unknown CMV status may confound age-related changes in expanded clones.

The chain employs TRBV10-3 and TRBJ1-2, with TRBD1 matching over 8 bases. Material: blood. The clonotype was recovered from a man between 18 and 35 years old in good health. CDR3 nucleotide sequence: TGTGCCATCAGTGGAGACCGGGACAGGCGAATTTATGGCTACACCTTC. It specifies CAISGDRDRRIYGYTF.